Presented here are 18 T cell receptor beta chains from one specimen sequenced in a study of T-cell memory formation after mild COVID-19. TCRdb fed the 5' RACE reads into MiXCR, producing one record per CDR3 protein. The sample lists about 260,000 distinct CDR3 sequences; 7.5% to 9.5% were seen once. The source material was PBMCs or a T cell subset sorted from them (not recorded which). These receptors came from a man between 18 and 35 years old who had mild COVID-19 (a few samples of this study predate the infection). Cell type and time point are not known.

The chain recombines TRBV5-6 with TRBJ1-5; possible D gene TRBD1, 5 bases. Germline CDR1 reads SGHDT; CDR2 reads YYEEEE. With 4 bases removed from V and 4 bases from J, the gap between germline ends came to 9 bases. The CDR3 loop spans 13 amino acids. CDR3 loop: CASSRQWNQPQHF. In DNA, the CDR3 is TGTGCCAGCAGCCGACAGTGGAATCAGCCCCAGCATTTT.

The V call is TRBV4-1, the J call TRBJ2-2; 8 nucleotides agree with TRBD2. With 2 bases clipped from V and 2 bases from J, the junction kept 7 bases outside the gene matches. The CDR3 loop spans 17 amino acids. CDR1 is MGHRA and CDR2 is YSYEKL in the germline V gene. CDR3 nucleotides: TGCGCCAGCAGCCAACTCTTAGCGGGGACCAACACCGGGGAGCTGTTTTTT. Translated: CASSQLLAGTNTGELFF.

This clonotype was found a few times. The V call is TRBV15, the J call TRBJ2-1; a possible D gene is TRBD2 (5 bases). The CDR3 contains 15 residues. Deletions cut 1 base from V and 3 bases from J, with 10 bases between. Germline-derived CDR1 and CDR2 are LNHNV and YYDKDF (reference sequence). CDR3 loop: CATSRGSGNYNEQFF. The CDR3 region has the DNA TGTGCCACCAGCAGAGGAAGCGGAAACTACAATGAGCAGTTCTTC.

This clonotype was seen repeatedly, ten times or more. The chain combines TRBV5-1 with TRBJ2-3; 13 nucleotides agree with TRBD2. This CDR3 has 18 residues. V lost 4 bases, J lost 0 bases, and 8 bases stayed unmatched. Germline V gene data show CDR1 as SGHRS and CDR2 as YFSETQ. This CDR3 is CASSATGTSGTSTDTQYF. The CDR3 DNA reads as TGCGCCAGCAGCGCGACCGGGACTAGCGGGACCAGCACAGATACGCAGTATTTT. Using reference TRBV5-1 and TRBJ2-3 for the parts outside the CDR3, the full variable domain is KAGVTQTPRYLIKTRGQQVTLSCSPISGHRSVSWYQQTPGQGLQFLFEYFSETQRNKGNFPGRFSGRQFSNSRSEMNVSTLELGDSALYLCASSATGTSGTSTDTQYFGPGTRLTVL.

This clonotype has only a few counts. V usage is TRBV2 and J usage is TRBJ1-2, with 7 bases aligning to TRBD1. Germline CDR1 reads SNHLY; CDR2 reads FYNNEI. The CDR3 has 15 residues. With V trimmed by 5 bases and J by 7 bases, 13 bases remained unmatched. CDR3 loop: CASSSDRAPYGGYTF. The CDR3 coding sequence is TGTGCCAGCAGTTCCGACAGGGCCCCTTATGGTGGCTACACCTTC. The full variable domain, in which reference TRBV2 and TRBJ1-2 provide the parts outside the CDR3, is EPEVTQTPSHQVTQMGQEVILRCVPISNHLYFYWYRQILGQKVEFLVSFYNNEISEKSEIFDDQFSVERPDGSNFTLKIRSTKLEDSAMYFCASSSDRAPYGGYTFGSGTRLTVV.

This clonotype was recorded a few times. V gene TRBV7-7 combines with J gene TRBJ2-3, with 7 bases lining up with TRBD2. The ends lost 2 bases at V and 6 bases at J; junction bases unmatched: 11. The CDR3 runs to 16 residues. From germline, CDR1 is SSHAT and CDR2 FNYEAQ (reference sequence). In DNA, the CDR3 is TGTGCCAGCAGCTTAAGTGTAGGCAGCGGGGTCGATACGCAGTATTTT. Its protein is CASSLSVGSGVDTQYF.

A few counts support this clonotype. The J gene is TRBJ1-1, the V gene TRBV29-1, with D perhaps matching TRBD1 (5 bases). Trimming stripped 7 bases from V and 7 bases from J, with 19 bases between. The CDR3 is 13 residues long. Germline loops: CDR1 SQVTM, CDR2 ANQGSEA. The CDR3 region is CSAGTASYGEAFF. The CDR3 region has the DNA TGCAGCGCGGGGACGGCCTCATACGGTGAAGCTTTCTTT.

This clonotype occurred a few times. CDR3 nucleotide sequence: TGTGCCAGCAGCCACGACCCCCGAGATACGCAGTATTTT. This sequence encodes CASSHDPRDTQYF. V gene TRBV11-2 combines with J gene TRBJ2-3; D ambiguous. Per germline, CDR1 SGHAT and CDR2 FQNNGV. V lost 5 bases and J lost 5, with 11 bases in between. CDR3 size: 13 residues.

This clonotype was seen a few times. The chain carries TRBV7-2 and TRBJ2-3; 12 bases agree with TRBD2. Germline-derived CDR1 and CDR2 are SGHTA and FQGNSA. CDR3 length: 17 residues. The V segment lost 4 bases and the J segment 2 bases; nucleotides outside the gene matches: 7. CDR3 DNA: TGTGCCAGCAGCTATCGCGGACTAGCGGGGCACACAGATACGCAGTATTTT. Its translation: CASSYRGLAGHTDTQYF.

The rearrangement joins TRBV11-2 to TRBJ2-1, with TRBD2 as a possible D gene (6 bases). The CDR3 contains 16 residues. Germline CDR1 SGHAT, CDR2 FQNNGV. Trimming took 4 bases from V and 0 from J, leaving 13 bases between them. The CDR3 loop reads CASSSIGGSSYNEQFF. DNA of the CDR3: TGTGCCAGCAGCTCAATTGGGGGGAGCTCCTACAATGAGCAGTTCTTC.

The chain uses TRBV28 and TRBJ2-3; no clear D. The CDR3 runs 17 residues. Trimming removed 6 bases from V and 6 bases from J, with 25 bases in between. Germline lookup yields CDR1 MDHEN and CDR2 SYDVKM. CDR3 in amino acids: CASSPGEATLPGDTQYF. CDR3 DNA: TGTGCCAGCAGCCCAGGTGAAGCCACCCTCCCCGGGGATACGCAGTATTTT.

The chain employs TRBV12-3 or TRBV12-4 and TRBJ1-5; D gene unclear. The CDR3 is 12 residues long. Trimming cost V 5 bases and J 8 bases, with 10 bases left between them. The CDR3 DNA reads as TGTGCCAGCAGTCGGGGTAACGAGCCCCAGCATTTT. It encodes CASSRGNEPQHF.

CDR3 sequence: CASERTGTNTGELFF. CDR3 DNA: TGCGCCAGCGAGCGGACAGGGACGAACACCGGGGAGCTGTTTTTT. The chain couples TRBV5-1 to TRBJ2-2; the match to TRBD1 covers 8 bases. The CDR3 runs to 15 residues. V shed 7 bases and J 0 bases; nucleotides not matched to a gene: 5. Germline loops: CDR1 SGHRS, CDR2 YFSETQ.

The sample holds a few counts of this clonotype. The CDR3 is CASSFRDRVSYEQYF. The CDR3 nucleotides are TGTGCCAGCAGTTTCCGGGACAGGGTATCCTACGAGCAGTACTTC. The rearrangement joins TRBV6-5 to TRBJ2-7; 9 nucleotides match TRBD1. Germline CDR1 reads MNHEY; CDR2 reads SVGAGI. This CDR3 comprises 15 residues. Trimming cost V 4 bases and J 1 base; bases outside gene matches: 5.

Turning to this clonotype: One end of the junction fails to match germline, which may point to a read error. The V gene is TRBV7-9, the J gene TRBJ2-5, with no clear D. The CDR3 totals 9 residues. Germline V gives CDR1 SEHNR, CDR2 FQNEAQ (reference sequence). CDR3 region: CASSLLVGF. The CDR3 DNA reads as TGTGCCAGCAGCTTACTTGTCGGCTTC.

This clonotype occurred many times. The chain has TRBV12-3 or TRBV12-4 and TRBJ1-2; 11 positions agree with TRBD1. This CDR3 contains 11 residues. The V gene end was trimmed by 8 bases and the J gene end by 9 bases; junction bases not matched to a gene: 2. The CDR3 protein is CASGTGGSYTF. CDR3 DNA sequence: TGTGCCAGCGGGACAGGGGGGAGCTACACCTTC.

This chain uses TRBV7-8 with TRBJ2-7; D call uncertain. Trimming pared 2 bases from V and 5 bases from J, leaving 16 bases between. Germline values: CDR1 SGHVS, CDR2 FQNEAQ. The CDR3 consists of 15 residues. The CDR3 DNA sequence: TGTGCCAGCAGCTTATCGGCCCGCGCTCGGGACGAGCAGTACTTC. Translated: CASSLSARARDEQYF.

This clonotype was picked up a small number of times. This rearrangement joins TRBV4-3 to TRBJ2-2; the match to TRBD1 covers 9 bases. V lost 9 bases to trimming and J lost 6 bases; unmatched junction nucleotides: 14. The germline V gene encodes CDR1 LGHNA and CDR2 YSLEER. The CDR3 is 16 amino acids. CDR3 in amino acids: CARKPPGQGKAGELFF. In nucleotides, the CDR3 is TGCGCCAGGAAACCACCGGGACAGGGAAAGGCCGGGGAGCTGTTTTTT.